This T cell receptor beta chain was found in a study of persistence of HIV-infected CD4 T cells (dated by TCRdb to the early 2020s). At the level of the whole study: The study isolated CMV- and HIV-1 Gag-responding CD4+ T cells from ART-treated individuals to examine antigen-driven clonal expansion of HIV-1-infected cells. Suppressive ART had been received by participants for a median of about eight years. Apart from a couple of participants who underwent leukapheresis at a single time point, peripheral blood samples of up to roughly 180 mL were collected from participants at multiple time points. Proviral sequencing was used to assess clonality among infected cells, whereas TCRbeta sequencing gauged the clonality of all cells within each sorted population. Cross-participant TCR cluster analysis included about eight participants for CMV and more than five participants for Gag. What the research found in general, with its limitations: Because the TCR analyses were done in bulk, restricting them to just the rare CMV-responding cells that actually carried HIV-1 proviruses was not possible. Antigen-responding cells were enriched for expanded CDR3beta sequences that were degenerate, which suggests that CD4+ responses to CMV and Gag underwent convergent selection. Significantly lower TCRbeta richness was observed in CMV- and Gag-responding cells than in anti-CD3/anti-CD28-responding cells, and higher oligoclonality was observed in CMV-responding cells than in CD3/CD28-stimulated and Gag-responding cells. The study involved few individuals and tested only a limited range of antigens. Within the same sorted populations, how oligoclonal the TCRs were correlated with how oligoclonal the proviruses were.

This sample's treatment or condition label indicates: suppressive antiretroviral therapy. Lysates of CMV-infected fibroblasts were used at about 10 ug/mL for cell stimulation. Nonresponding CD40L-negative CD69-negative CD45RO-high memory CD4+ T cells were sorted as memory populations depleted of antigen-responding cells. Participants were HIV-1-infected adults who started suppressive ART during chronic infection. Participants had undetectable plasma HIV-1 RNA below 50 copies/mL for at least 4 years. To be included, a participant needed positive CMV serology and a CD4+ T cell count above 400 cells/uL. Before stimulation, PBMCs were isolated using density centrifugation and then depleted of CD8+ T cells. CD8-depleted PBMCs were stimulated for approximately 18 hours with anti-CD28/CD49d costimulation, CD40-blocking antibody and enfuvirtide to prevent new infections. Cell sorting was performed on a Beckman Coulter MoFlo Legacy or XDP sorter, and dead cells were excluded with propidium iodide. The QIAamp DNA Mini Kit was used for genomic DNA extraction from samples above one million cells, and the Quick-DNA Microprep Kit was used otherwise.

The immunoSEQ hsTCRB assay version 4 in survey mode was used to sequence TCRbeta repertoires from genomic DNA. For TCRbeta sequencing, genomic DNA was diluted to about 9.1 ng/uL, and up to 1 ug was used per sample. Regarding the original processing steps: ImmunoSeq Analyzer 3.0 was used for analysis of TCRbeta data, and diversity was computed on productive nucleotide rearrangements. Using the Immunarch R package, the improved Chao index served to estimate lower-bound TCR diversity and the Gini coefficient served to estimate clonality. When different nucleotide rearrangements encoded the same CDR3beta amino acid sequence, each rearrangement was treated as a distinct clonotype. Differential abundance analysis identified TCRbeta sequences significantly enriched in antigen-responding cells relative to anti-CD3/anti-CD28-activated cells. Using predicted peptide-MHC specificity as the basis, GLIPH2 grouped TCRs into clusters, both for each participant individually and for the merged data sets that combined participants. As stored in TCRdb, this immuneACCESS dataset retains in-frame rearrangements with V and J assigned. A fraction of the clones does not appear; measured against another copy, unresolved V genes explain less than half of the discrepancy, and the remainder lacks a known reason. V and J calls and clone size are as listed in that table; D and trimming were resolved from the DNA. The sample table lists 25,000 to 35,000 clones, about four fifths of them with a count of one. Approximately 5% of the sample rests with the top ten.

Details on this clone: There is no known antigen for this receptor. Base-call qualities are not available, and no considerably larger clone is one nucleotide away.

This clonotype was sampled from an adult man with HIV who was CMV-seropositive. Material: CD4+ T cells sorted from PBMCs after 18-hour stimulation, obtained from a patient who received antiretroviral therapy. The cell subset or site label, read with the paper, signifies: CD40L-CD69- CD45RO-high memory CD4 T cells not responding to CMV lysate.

The DNA sequence reads TGTGCCAGCAGCTTAAGGGGGGGCCCGTCCAATGAGCAGTTCTTC. Its coded protein is CASSLRGGPSNEQFF. The chain uses TRBV7-9 and TRBJ2-1; TRBD2 is possibly the D segment (7 matching bases). Trimming removed 2 bases from V and 6 bases from J, leaving 14 bases between the germline ends. CDR1 and CDR2, looked up from the germline V gene (reference sequence), are SEHNR and FQNEAQ. Inclusive of the bounding cysteine and phenylalanine, the CDR3 is 15 residues long. The entry retains the CDR3 DNA only, 45 bases that are in frame from base 1.